The 22 T cell receptor beta chains reported below all come from one sample, sequenced in a study of somatic mutations in cytotoxic T cells in rheumatoid arthritis. The method was immunoSEQ multiplex PCR; TCRdb's version includes in-frame clones alone and lacks a portion of them. The table lists some 16,000 clones, about 74% of them singletons. Sequencing was done on a sample of CD8+ T cells sorted from blood. These receptors were taken from an adult with rheumatoid arthritis.

The chain is built from TRBV14 and TRBJ2-1, with TRBD2 identical over 8 bases. Germline V gene sequence: CDR1 SGHDN, CDR2 FVKESK. With V trimmed by 4 bases and J by 6 bases, 17 bases remained unmatched. This CDR3 comprises 18 residues. DNA for the CDR3: TGTGCCAGCAGCCCCCGAACCCCGTATAGCGGGGAACTCAATGAGCAGTTCTTC. This translates into CASSPRTPYSGELNEQFF.

This sequence joins TRBV7-3 and TRBJ2-1; D is undetermined. Germline CDR1 and CDR2: SGHTA and FQGTGA. The CDR3 totals 13 residues. V shed 0 bases and J shed 8 bases, with 8 bases lying between them. The DNA of the CDR3 is TGTGCCAGCAGCTTAACAGGTCCCCATGAGCAGTTCTTC. Amino acid sequence: CASSLTGPHEQFF.

The rearrangement joins TRBV6-5 to TRBJ2-2; 7 bases match TRBD1. The CDR3 consists of 16 residues. Unmatched junction bases numbered 11, after V lost 4 bases and J lost 6 bases. Germline V gene data show CDR1 as MNHEY and CDR2 as SVGAGI. This chain's CDR3 is CASSFRDRELPGELFF. The CDR3 nucleotides are TGTGCCAGCAGTTTCAGAGACAGGGAGTTACCCGGGGAGCTGTTTTTT.

This chain joins TRBV5-4 and TRBJ1-1; D remains unclear. V lost 6 bases and J 4 bases, leaving 7 bases between the germline ends. Germline V gene data show CDR1 as SGHNT and CDR2 as YYREEE (reference sequence). The CDR3 sequence is 11 residues long. CDR3 residues: CASNRGTEAFF. CDR3 in DNA: TGTGCCAGCAACAGAGGCACTGAAGCTTTCTTT.

V and J are TRBV4-1 and TRBJ2-1; tentative D call: TRBD2 (6 bases). The CDR3 spans 14 residues. Trimming took 1 base from V and 9 from J, leaving 13 bases between them. CDR1 is MGHRA, CDR2 YSYEKL, per germline. CDR3 sequence: CASSQVGGAGEQFF. CDR3 nucleotides: TGCGCCAGCAGCCAAGTAGGCGGGGCCGGTGAGCAGTTCTTC.

The chain joins TRBV5-5 to TRBJ1-1; 7 nucleotides match TRBD1. Germline CDR1 and CDR2: SGHKS and YYEKEE (reference sequence). The CDR3 is 15 amino acids. With V trimmed by 4 bases and J by 0 bases, 6 bases remained unmatched. CDR3: CASSRGQRMNTEAFF. CDR3 bases: TGTGCCAGCAGCAGGGGACAGCGAATGAACACTGAAGCTTTCTTT.

The chain is built from TRBV19 and TRBJ1-1; 10 nucleotides line up with TRBD1. J was trimmed by 5 bases and V by 9 bases; bases with no gene match: 12. CDR1 is LNHDA and CDR2 is SQIVND in the germline V gene (reference sequence). CDR3 length equals 15 residues. The CDR3 reads CARKFPDRGQTEAFF. The CDR3 nucleotides are TGTGCCAGAAAGTTCCCAGACAGGGGGCAGACTGAAGCTTTCTTT.

The chain is built from TRBV27 and TRBJ2-7; possibly TRBD1 for D (6 bases). The germline V and J ends were trimmed by 7 bases and 3 bases, with 13 bases remaining between them. Looked up from germline, CDR1 is MNHEY and CDR2 is SMNVEV (reference sequence). CDR3 length: 13 amino acids. CDR3 DNA sequence: TGTGCCAGCATGGGGGCAGGAAACTACGAGCAGTACTTC. It translates to CASMGAGNYEQYF.

By frequency in the sample, this clone is medium-sized. Additional DNA sequences in this sample encode the identical CDR3. The chain couples TRBV7-3 to TRBJ1-5, with 8 positions matching TRBD1. Germline CDR1 is SGHTA and CDR2 is FQGTGA. Germline trimming cut 6 bases from V and 4 bases from J; bases unmatched to any gene: 5. The CDR3 is made up of 14 amino acids. The CDR3 here is CASSPGTGNQPQHF. CDR3 in DNA: TGTGCCAGCAGTCCCGGGACAGGTAATCAGCCCCAGCATTTT.

V is TRBV15 and J is TRBJ2-7; D tentatively reads TRBD1 or TRBD2 (5 bases each). The CDR3 covers 12 residues. The V gene lost 5 bases and the J gene lost 2 bases, with 7 bases spanning the gap. CDR1 LNHNV and CDR2 YYDKDF come from the germline V gene (reference sequence). CDR3 coding DNA: TGTGCCACCAGCCGGGGCGCCTACGAGCAGTACTTC. It translates to CATSRGAYEQYF.

This chain uses TRBV9 with TRBJ2-1; 11 nucleotides line up with TRBD2. The CDR3 loop spans 15 amino acids. CDR1 and CDR2 (germline): SGDLS, YYNGEE. J was trimmed by 4 bases and V by 3 bases; bases with no gene match: 3. CDR3 amino acids: CASSASGGTYNEQFF. The CDR3 region has the DNA TGTGCCAGCAGCGCTAGCGGGGGGACGTACAATGAGCAGTTCTTC.

The chain uses TRBV9 and TRBJ1-3, with 7 positions matching TRBD1. The CDR3 consists of 15 residues. Trimming removed 1 base from V and 4 bases from J; junction bases left unmatched: 5. In germline, CDR1 is SGDLS, CDR2 YYNGEE. CDR3 sequence (DNA): TGTGCCAGCAGCGTATGGGAGGGGGCCGGAAACACCATATATTTT. This gives the protein CASSVWEGAGNTIYF.

Relative to its sample, this clone is medium-sized (0.01 to 0.1%). The chain combines TRBV4-1 with TRBJ2-7; 8 bases are a match to TRBD1. The V gene's germline CDR1 is MGHRA and CDR2 YSYEKL. The CDR3 sequence is 16 residues long. Trimming cost V 0 bases and J 3 bases; bases outside gene matches: 7. The chain's CDR3 is CASSQEQGVENYEQYF. The CDR3 nucleotides read TGCGCCAGCAGCCAAGAACAGGGGGTGGAAAACTACGAGCAGTACTTC.

The V gene is TRBV7-9, the J gene TRBJ2-1; 8 positions agree with TRBD1. The trim removed 5 bases at V and 4 bases at J, leaving 4 bases unmatched. Germline assignment: CDR1 SEHNR and CDR2 FQNEAQ (reference sequence). The CDR3 is 14 amino acids. This CDR3 reads CASSPRQGYNEQFF. CDR3 coding DNA: TGTGCCAGCAGCCCGAGACAGGGGTACAATGAGCAGTTCTTC.

The CDR3 coding sequence is TGCAGCGTTCCTTGGTGGCAGGGAGGCTCCTACGAGCAGTACTTC. Translation gives CSVPWWQGGSYEQYF. This chain links TRBV29-1 with TRBJ2-7; D perhaps matches TRBD2 (6 bases). CDR3 length: 15 amino acids. The germline V gene encodes CDR1 SQVTM and CDR2 ANQGSEA. Trimming removed 5 bases at V and 0 bases at J, with 17 bases between.

The chain uses TRBV14 and TRBJ1-4; D gene unclear. V lost 1 base and J lost 1, with 13 bases in between. The CDR3 is 17 residues long. CDR1 SGHDN and CDR2 FVKESK come from the germline V gene. As DNA, the CDR3 is TGTGCCAGCAGCCAAGGCGATTGGGCGAGAACTAATGAAAAACTGTTTTTT. Protein: CASSQGDWARTNEKLFF.

The CDR3: CAISSRVETEAFF. CDR3 sequence (DNA): TGTGCCATCAGTTCCAGGGTAGAGACTGAAGCTTTCTTT. The gene calls are TRBV10-3 and TRBJ1-1; TRBD1 is a possible D gene (5 bases). Germline assignment: CDR1 ENHRY and CDR2 SYGVKD. V was pared by 5 bases and J by 5 bases, with 12 bases between. This CDR3 contains 13 residues.

The chain couples TRBV10-3 to TRBJ2-5; 7 nucleotides match TRBD2. Germline values: CDR1 ENHRY, CDR2 SYGVKD. The CDR3 extends over 14 amino acids. Trimming at V came to 0 bases and at J to 5 bases, leaving 3 bases not matched to a gene. DNA of the CDR3: TGTGCCATCAGTGAGTCTGCGGGGGAGGAGACCCAGTACTTC. Amino acids: CAISESAGEETQYF.

The chain recombines TRBV6-1 with TRBJ1-2; possible D gene TRBD1, 5 bases. Germline values: CDR1 MNHNS, CDR2 SASEGT. This CDR3 spans 15 amino acids. Trimming cost V 1 base and J 1 base, with 10 bases left between them. The CDR3 sequence: CASSEEGFSNYGYTF. CDR3 nucleotide sequence: TGTGCCAGCAGTGAAGAGGGGTTTAGTAACTATGGCTACACCTTC.

This clone was seen a few times. This chain connects TRBV11-2 to TRBJ1-6; no reliable D call. Germline CDR1 reads SGHAT; CDR2 reads FQNNGV. The V and J ends lost 5 bases and 6 bases respectively, with 17 bases between them. The CDR3 spans 16 residues. The CDR3 loop reads CASSPRTLSANSPLHF. For the CDR3, the DNA is TGTGCCAGCAGCCCTAGGACCCTTAGTGCTAATTCACCCCTCCACTTT.

This clone was seen a few times. The V and J genes are TRBV19 and TRBJ1-1, with unresolved D. The CDR3 totals 13 residues. Germline V gives CDR1 LNHDA, CDR2 SQIVND (reference sequence). The V and J ends lost 8 bases and 5 bases respectively, with 15 bases between them. The CDR3 loop reads CASGASIGTEAFF. The CDR3 bases are TGTGCCAGTGGAGCCTCGATCGGTACTGAAGCTTTCTTT.

By share, this clone counts as medium-sized. The chain employs TRBV6-1 and TRBJ1-1; D is unresolved. Germline V gene lookup returns CDR1 MNHNS and CDR2 SASEGT. Trimming removed 7 bases from V and 4 bases from J, with 7 bases in between. The CDR3 length is 11 residues. The CDR3 DNA sequence: TGTGCCAGCAAGGGTTCCACTGAAGCTTTCTTT. This codes for CASKGSTEAFF.